The present T cell receptor beta chain was sequenced within a study of naive CD8 T cells in extremely preterm neonates. Samples were taken at extremely preterm deliveries at about 23-28 weeks of gestation. Pregnancies with fetal demise, active maternal HSV infection or known maternal HIV were excluded. The sample holds sorted live naive CD8+ CD45RA+CCR7+ T cells. Regarding the study as a whole: Compared with older groups, preterm CDR3s were shorter, with fewer N additions and less trimming.

Clones were read by immunoSEQ multiplex PCR, and TCRdb kept only the in-frame ones, dropping some. Of tens of thousands of clones listed, roughly 88% are singletons. On this clone itself: Its target is not known.

CDR1 and CDR2 from the germline V gene are SGDLS and YYNGEE. This CDR3 has 12 amino acids. V trimming: 5 bases; J trimming: 7 bases; junction bases outside the gene matches: 2. The sample taken for sequencing was naive CD8+ T cells from cord blood. This receptor was identified in a boy who was born preterm. The chain links TRBV9 to TRBJ1-1, with 10 bases that match TRBD1. CDR3 bases: TGTGCCAGCAGGGGACAGGGGAGTGAAGCTTTCTTT. Translated: CASRGQGSEAFF.